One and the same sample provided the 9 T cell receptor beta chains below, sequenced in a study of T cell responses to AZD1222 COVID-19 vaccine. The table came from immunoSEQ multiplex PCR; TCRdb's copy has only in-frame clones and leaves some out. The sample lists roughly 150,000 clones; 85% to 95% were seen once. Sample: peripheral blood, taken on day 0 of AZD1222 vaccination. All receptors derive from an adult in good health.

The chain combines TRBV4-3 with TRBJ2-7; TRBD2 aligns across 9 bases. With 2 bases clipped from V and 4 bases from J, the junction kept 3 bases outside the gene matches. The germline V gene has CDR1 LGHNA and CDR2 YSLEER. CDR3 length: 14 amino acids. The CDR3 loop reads CASSQTSGGYEQYF. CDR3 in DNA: TGCGCCAGCAGCCAAACCAGCGGGGGGTACGAGCAGTACTTC.

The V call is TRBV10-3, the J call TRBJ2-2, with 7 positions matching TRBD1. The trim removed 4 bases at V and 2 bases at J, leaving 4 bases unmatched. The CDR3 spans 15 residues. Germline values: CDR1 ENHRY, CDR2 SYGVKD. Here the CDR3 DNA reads TGTGCCATCAGTGGGGGACAGATTAACACCGGGGAGCTGTTTTTT. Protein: CAISGGQINTGELFF.

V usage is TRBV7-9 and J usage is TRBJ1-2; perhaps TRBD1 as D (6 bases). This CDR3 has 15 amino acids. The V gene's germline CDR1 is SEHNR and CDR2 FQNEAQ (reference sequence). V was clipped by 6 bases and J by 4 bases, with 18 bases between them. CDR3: CASSHRVKGVYGYTF. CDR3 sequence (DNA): TGTGCCAGCAGTCACAGGGTGAAAGGGGTCTATGGCTACACCTTC. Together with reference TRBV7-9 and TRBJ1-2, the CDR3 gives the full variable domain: DTGVSQNPRHKITKRGQNVTFRCDPISEHNRLYWYRQTLGQGPEFLTYFQNEAQLEKSRLLSDRFSAERPKGSFSTLEIQRTEQGDSAMYLCASSHRVKGVYGYTFGSGTRLTVV.

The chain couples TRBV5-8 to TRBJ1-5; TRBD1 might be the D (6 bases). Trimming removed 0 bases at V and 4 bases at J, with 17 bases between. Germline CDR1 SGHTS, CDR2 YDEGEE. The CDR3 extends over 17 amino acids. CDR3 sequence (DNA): TGTGCCAGCAGCTTGGGACCTACAGGGTACTCAAATCAGCCCCAGCATTTT. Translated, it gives CASSLGPTGYSNQPQHF.

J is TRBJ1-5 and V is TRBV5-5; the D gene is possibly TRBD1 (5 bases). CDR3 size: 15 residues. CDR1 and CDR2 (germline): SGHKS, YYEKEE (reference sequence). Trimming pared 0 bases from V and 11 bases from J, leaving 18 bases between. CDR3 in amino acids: CASSLGGRDRVAQHF. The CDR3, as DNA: TGTGCCAGCAGCTTGGGGGGCCGGGACCGGGTGGCCCAGCATTTT.

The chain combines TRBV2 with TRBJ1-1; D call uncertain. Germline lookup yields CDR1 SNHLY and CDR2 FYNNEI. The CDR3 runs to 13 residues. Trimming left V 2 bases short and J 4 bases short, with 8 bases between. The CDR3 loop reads CASSEPGFTEAFF. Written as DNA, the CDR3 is TGTGCCAGCAGTGAACCCGGGTTCACTGAAGCTTTCTTT.

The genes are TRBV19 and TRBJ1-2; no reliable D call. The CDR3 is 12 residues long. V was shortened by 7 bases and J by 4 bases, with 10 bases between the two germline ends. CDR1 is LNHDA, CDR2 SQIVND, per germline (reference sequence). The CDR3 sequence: CASMAASYGYTF. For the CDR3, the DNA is TGTGCCAGTATGGCCGCGAGCTATGGCTACACCTTC.

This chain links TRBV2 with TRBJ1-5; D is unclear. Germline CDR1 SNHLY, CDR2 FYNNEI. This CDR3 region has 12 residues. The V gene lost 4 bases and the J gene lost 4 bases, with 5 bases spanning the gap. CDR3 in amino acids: CASSGINQPQHF. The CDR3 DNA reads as TGTGCCAGCAGTGGTATTAATCAGCCCCAGCATTTT.

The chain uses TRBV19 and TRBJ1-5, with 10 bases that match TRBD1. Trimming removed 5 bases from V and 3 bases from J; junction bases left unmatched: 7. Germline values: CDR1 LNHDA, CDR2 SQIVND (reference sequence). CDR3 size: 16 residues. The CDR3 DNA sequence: TGTGCCAGTAGTCCCGGGACAGGGGCCTACAATCAGCCCCAGCATTTT. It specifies CASSPGTGAYNQPQHF.